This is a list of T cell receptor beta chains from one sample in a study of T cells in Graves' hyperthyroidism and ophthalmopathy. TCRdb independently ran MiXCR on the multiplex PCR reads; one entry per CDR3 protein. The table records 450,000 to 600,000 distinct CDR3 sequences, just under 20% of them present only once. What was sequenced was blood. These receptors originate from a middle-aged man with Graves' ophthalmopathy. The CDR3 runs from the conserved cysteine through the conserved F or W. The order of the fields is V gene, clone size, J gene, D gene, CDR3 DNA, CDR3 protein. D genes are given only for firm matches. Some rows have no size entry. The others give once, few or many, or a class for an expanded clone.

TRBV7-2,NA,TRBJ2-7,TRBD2,TGCGCCAGCAACCAAGATCGTAGAGGGAGGGGCGAGCAGTACTTC,CASNQDRRGRGEQYF
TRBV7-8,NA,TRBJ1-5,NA,TGTGCCAGCAGCCTTACAGGGTACGATGGTCAGCCCCAGCATTTT,CASSLTGYDGQPQHF
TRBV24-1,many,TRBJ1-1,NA,TGTGCCACCAGTGATTTGAGCCGCGGGGTCGCTTTCTTT,CATSDLSRGVAFF
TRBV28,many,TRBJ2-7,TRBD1,TGTGCCAGCGGGACAGGGCTATCCTACGAGCAGTACTTC,CASGTGLSYEQYF
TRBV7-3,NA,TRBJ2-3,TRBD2,TGTGCCAGCAGCTCCACTAGCGGGAGCTGGGGAGATACGCAGTATTTT,CASSSTSGSWGDTQYF
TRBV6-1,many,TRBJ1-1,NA,TGTGCCAGCAGTGAAGTAGGAGACGAAGCTTTCTTT,CASSEVGDEAFF
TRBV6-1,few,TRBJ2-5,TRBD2,TGTGCCAGCAGAACCCTAGCGGGGGGGCCGAGAGAGACCCAGTACTTC,CASRTLAGGPRETQYF
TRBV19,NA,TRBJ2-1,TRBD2,TGTGCCAGTAGTACCGGGAGGGCCTCCTACAATGAGCAGTTCTTC,CASSTGRASYNEQFF
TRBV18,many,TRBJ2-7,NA,TGTGCCAGCTCACCACCGACCAGGGATTGGCAGTACTTC,CASSPPTRDWQYF
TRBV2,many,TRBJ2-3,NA,TGTGCCAGCAGCGCCCGGGAGCCTTCGGAGCAGTATTTT,CASSAREPSEQYF
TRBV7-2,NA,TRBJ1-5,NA,TGTGCCAGCAGCTTAGAGGCAGGGTGGAATCAGCCCCAGCATTTT,CASSLEAGWNQPQHF
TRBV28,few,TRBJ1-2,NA,TGTGCCAGCAGTTCCACTATGTCTGATGGCTACACCTTC,CASSSTMSDGYTF
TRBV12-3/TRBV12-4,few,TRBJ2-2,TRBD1,TGTGCCAGCAGTTTAACACGGACAGGGAACACCGGGGAGCTGTTTTTT,CASSLTRTGNTGELFF
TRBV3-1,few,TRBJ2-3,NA,TGTGCCAGCAGCCAGGCTCAACTCCTGGAGTCAGATACGCAGTATTTT,CASSQAQLLESDTQYF
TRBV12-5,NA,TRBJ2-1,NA,TGTGCTAGTAAAGGAGCCGTCAATGAGCAGTTCTTC,CASKGAVNEQFF
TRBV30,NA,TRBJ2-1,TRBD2,TGTGCCCGTACCACTAGCGGGGCTACAAATGAGCAGTTCTTC,CARTTSGATNEQFF
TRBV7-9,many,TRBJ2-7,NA,TGTGCCAGCAGCTTAGGGGGGACGGGCTACGAGCAGTACTTC,CASSLGGTGYEQYF
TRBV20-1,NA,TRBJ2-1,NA,TGCAGTGCTAGACTAGGTGCCTACAATGAGCAGTTCTTC,CSARLGAYNEQFF
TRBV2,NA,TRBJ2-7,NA,TGTGCCATCCAACGGCCCCAAGTGGAGCAGTACTTC,CAIQRPQVEQYF
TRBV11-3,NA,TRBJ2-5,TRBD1,TGTGCCAGCAGCCCCCGGGGGGCCGAGGGACAGGGGACGGAGACCCAGCACTTC,CASSPRGAEGQGTETQHF
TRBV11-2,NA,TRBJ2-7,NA,TGTGCCAGCAGCTTCGGGGGAGCGACCACCTACGAGCAGTACTTC,CASSFGGATTYEQYF
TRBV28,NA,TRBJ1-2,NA,TGTGCCAGCAGAGGGGGTGGAGGCTACACCTTC,CASRGGGGYTF
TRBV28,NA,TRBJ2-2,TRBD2,TGTGCCAGCAGACTGACTAGCCCCGCGAACACCGGGGAGCTGTTTTTT,CASRLTSPANTGELFF
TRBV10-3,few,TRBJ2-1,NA,TGTGCCATCAGTTCAGGGACAACCTACAATGAGCAGTTCTTC,CAISSGTTYNEQFF